The clone carrying this TCR beta chain has just a few counts. In the original workflow: Reference gene primer amplification gave nucleated cell count estimates. This table comes from immunoSEQ multiplex PCR, and its TCRdb copy is limited to in-frame clones, with some not included. V and J calls and clone size are those listed in that table; D and trimming were worked out from the DNA. Here the sample spans about 76,000 clones, roughly 84% being singletons. The CDR3 spans 14 residues. CDR1 is KGHDR, CDR2 SFDVKD, per germline. Trimming stripped 3 bases from V and 7 bases from J, with 11 bases between. This record comes from a study of blood T cell repertoires in COVID-19. Overall study context: COVID-19 samples collected from the United States, Italy and Spain covered acute and convalescent phases. From T cells, B-cell-depleted T cells, or PBMCs came the material, which was cDNA or gDNA.

Patients from Seattle were sampled longitudinally, starting during active infection. The chain recombines TRBV24-1 with TRBJ2-2; no reliable D call. The sample comprised peripheral blood. This TCR came from a man in his fifties or sixties with COVID-19, enrolled during active disease. The CDR3 loop is CATSDSQVSGELFF. The CDR3 DNA follows: TGTGCCACCAGTGATAGTCAGGTTAGCGGGGAGCTGTTTTTT.